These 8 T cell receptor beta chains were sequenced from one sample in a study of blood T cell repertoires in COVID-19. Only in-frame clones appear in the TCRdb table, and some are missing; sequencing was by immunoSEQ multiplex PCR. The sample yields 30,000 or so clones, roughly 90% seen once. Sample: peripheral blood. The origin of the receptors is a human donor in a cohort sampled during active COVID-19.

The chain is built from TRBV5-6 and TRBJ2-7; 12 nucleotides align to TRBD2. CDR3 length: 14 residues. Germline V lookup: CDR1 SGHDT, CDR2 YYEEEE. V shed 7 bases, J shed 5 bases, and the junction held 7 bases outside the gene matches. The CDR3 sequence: CASRGTSGFNEQYF. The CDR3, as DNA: TGTGCCAGCCGAGGGACTAGCGGGTTTAACGAGCAGTACTTC.

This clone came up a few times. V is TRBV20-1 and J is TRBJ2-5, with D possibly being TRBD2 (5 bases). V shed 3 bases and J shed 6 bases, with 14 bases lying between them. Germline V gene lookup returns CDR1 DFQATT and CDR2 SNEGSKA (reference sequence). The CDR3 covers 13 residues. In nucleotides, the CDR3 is TGCAGTGCTAGTGAGGGTCTCGGGAAGACCCAGTACTTC. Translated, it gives CSASEGLGKTQYF.

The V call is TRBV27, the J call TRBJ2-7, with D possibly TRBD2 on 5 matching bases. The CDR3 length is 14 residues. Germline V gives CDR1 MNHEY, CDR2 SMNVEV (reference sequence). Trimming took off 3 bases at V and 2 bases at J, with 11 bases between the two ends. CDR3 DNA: TGTGCCAGCAGTTTCGGCCGGGGTACCTACGAGCAGTACTTC. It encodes CASSFGRGTYEQYF.

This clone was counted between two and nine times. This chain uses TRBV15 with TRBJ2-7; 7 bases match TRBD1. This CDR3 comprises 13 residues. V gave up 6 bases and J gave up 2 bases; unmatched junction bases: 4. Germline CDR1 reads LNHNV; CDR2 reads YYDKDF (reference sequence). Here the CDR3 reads CATRRDSTYEQYF. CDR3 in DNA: TGTGCCACCAGAAGGGACAGCACCTACGAGCAGTACTTC.

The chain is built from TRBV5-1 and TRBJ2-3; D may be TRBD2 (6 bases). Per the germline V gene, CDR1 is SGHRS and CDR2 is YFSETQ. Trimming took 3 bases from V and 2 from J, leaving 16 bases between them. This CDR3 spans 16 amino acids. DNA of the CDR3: TGCGCCAGCAGCTCGACGGCGGGGCCGGTCACAGATACGCAGTATTTT. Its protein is CASSSTAGPVTDTQYF. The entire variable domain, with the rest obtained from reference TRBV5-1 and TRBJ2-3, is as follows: KAGVTQTPRYLIKTRGQQVTLSCSPISGHRSVSWYQQTPGQGLQFLFEYFSETQRNKGNFPGRFSGRQFSNSRSEMNVSTLELGDSALYLCASSSTAGPVTDTQYFGPGTRLTVL.

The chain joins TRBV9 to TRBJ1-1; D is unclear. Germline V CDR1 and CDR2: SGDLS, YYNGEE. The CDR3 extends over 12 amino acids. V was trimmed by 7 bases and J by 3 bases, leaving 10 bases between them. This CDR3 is CASSREDTEAFF. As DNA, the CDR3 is TGTGCCAGCTCGAGGGAGGACACTGAAGCTTTCTTT.

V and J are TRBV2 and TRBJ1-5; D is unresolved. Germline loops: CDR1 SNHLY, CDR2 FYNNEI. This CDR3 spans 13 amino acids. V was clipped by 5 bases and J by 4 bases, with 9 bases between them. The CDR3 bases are TGTGCCAGCAGTATAGACGGGAATCAGCCCCAGCATTTT. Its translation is CASSIDGNQPQHF.

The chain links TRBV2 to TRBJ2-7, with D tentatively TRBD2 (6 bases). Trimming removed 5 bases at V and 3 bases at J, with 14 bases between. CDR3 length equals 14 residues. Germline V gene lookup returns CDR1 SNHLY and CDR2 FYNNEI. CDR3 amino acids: CASSTTGGDYEQYF. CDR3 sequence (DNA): TGTGCCAGCAGTACCACCGGGGGAGACTACGAGCAGTACTTC.